This is a list of T cell receptor beta chains from one sample in a study of cytomegalovirus exposure and HLA in healthy donors. Libraries were prepared by immunoSEQ multiplex PCR; TCRdb keeps only in-frame clonotypes and omits some of them. The data contain some 120,000 clones, about 96% of them singletons. The sample comprised PBMCs. The source is a young man in good health and CMV-seronegative. CDR3s include the opening cysteine and the closing phenylalanine or tryptophan. Fields, in order: D gene, clone size, V gene, J gene, CDR3 protein, CDR3 DNA. The D gene is left open where the match is weak. Expanded clones get a size class; other rows say once, few or many, or leave the size out.

>TRBD2|NA|TRBV6-5|TRBJ2-1
CASRSRLAGVNEQFF
TGTGCCAGCAGAAGTCGACTAGCGGGAGTTAATGAGCAGTTCTTC
>NA|NA|TRBV19|TRBJ1-2
CASSIGEATTYGYTF
TGTGCCAGTAGTATAGGAGAGGCTACTACCTATGGCTACACCTTC
>NA|NA|TRBV9|TRBJ2-5
CASSVHFQETQYF
TGTGCCAGCAGCGTCCATTTTCAAGAGACCCAGTACTTC
>TRBD2|NA|TRBV9|TRBJ2-5
CASSVAGAGGETQYF
TGTGCCAGCAGCGTAGCAGGCGCGGGAGGAGAGACCCAGTACTTC
>TRBD1|NA|TRBV5-5|TRBJ2-7
CASSSNVGTGLYEQYF
TGTGCCAGCAGCTCTAATGTCGGGACAGGGCTCTACGAGCAGTACTTC
>TRBD1|NA|TRBV7-2|TRBJ1-4
CASSPGTGGEKLFF
TGTGCCAGCAGTCCTGGGACAGGGGGAGAAAAACTGTTTTTT
>TRBD2|NA|TRBV16|TRBJ2-1
CASSREGEQFF
TGTGCCAGCAGCCGGGAGGGCGAGCAGTTCTTC
>TRBD2|NA|TRBV19|TRBJ2-3
CASSIDSSGRAGDTQYF
TGTGCCAGTAGTATAGATTCTAGCGGGAGGGCCGGCGATACGCAGTATTTT
>NA|few|TRBV7-2|TRBJ2-1
CASSLGAGGYNEQFF
TGTGCCAGCAGCTTAGGGGCAGGGGGGTACAATGAGCAGTTCTTC
>TRBD1|NA|TRBV6-6|TRBJ1-4
CASSNRGPATNEKLFF
TGTGCCAGCAGCAACAGGGGACCTGCAACTAATGAAAAACTGTTTTTT
>TRBD1|NA|TRBV7-8|TRBJ1-5
CASSLGDWDRDQPQHF
TGTGCCAGCAGCTTAGGGGATTGGGACAGGGATCAGCCCCAGCATTTT
>NA|NA|TRBV5-1|TRBJ2-1
CASSLSASYNEQFF
TGCGCCAGCAGCTTGTCGGCTAGCTACAATGAGCAGTTCTTC
>TRBD2|NA|TRBV5-6|TRBJ2-6
CASSIAGLTTSGANVLTF
TGTGCCAGCAGCATAGCGGGACTCACAACATCTGGGGCCAACGTCCTGACTTTC